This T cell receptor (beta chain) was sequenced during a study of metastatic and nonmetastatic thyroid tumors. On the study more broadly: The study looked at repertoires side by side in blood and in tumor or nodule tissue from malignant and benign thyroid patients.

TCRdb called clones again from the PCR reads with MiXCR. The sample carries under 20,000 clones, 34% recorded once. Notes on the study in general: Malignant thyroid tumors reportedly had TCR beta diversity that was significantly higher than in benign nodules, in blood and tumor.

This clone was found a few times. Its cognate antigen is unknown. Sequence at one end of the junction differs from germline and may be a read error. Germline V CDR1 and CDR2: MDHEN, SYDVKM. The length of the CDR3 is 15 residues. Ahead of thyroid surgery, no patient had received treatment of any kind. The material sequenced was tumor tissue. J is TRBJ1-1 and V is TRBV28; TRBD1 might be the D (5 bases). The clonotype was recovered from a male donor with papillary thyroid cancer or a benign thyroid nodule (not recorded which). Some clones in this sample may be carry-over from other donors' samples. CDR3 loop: CASSGGRGMNTESFF. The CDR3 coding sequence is TGTGCCAGCAGTGGGGGAAGGGGCATGAACACTGAATCTTTCTTT.